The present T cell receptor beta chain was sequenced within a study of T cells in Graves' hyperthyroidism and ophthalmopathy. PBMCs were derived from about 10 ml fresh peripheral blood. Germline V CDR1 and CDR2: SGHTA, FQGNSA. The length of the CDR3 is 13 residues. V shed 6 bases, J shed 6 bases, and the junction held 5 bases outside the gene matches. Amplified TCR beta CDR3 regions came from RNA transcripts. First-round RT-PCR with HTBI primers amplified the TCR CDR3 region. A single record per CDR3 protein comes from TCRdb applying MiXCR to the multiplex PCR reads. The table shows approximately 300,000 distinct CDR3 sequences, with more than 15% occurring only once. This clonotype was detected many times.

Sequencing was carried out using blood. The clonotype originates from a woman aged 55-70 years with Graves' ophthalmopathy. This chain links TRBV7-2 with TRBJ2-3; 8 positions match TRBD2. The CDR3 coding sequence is TGTGCCAGCAGGGTAGCGGGACGCGATACGCAGTATTTT. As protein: CASRVAGRDTQYF.